The entry below describes one TCR beta chain. Antigen unknown. PCR used 60 Vbeta primers and 13 Jbeta primers. The method was immunoSEQ multiplex PCR; TCRdb's version includes in-frame clones alone and lacks a portion of them. The sample contains fewer than 200,000 clones, 9.5% of which appear only once. The CDR3 loop spans 14 amino acids. V lost 10 bases to trimming and J lost 4 bases, with 17 bases between them. In germline, CDR1 is LNHDA, CDR2 SQIVND (reference sequence). The sample is drawn from a study of cytomegalovirus exposure and HLA in healthy donors. Study-wide results and caveats: Segments of the TCR beta V type were, in most cases, productive about 87% or about 30% of the time in an earlier analysis.

The sample was PBMCs. This chain joins TRBV19 and TRBJ2-1; possibly TRBD1 for D (8 bases). The TCR originated in a woman in her 30s in good health and CMV-seropositive. CDR3 sequence: CATQGAGAYNEQFF. In DNA, the CDR3 is TGTGCCACTCAGGGGGCGGGAGCATACAATGAGCAGTTCTTC.